These 23 T cell receptor beta chains originate from one sample sequenced in a study of cytomegalovirus exposure and HLA in healthy donors. PCR was performed using 60 Vbeta and 13 Jbeta primers. Clones were read by immunoSEQ multiplex PCR, and TCRdb kept only the in-frame ones, dropping some. The sample shows 150,000 to 200,000 clones, 70% to 85% of them seen only once. The material sequenced was PBMCs. All receptors derive from a woman between 40 and 50 years old in good health and CMV-seronegative.

The chain's CDR3 is CASSLVSGIDEQYF. CDR3 nucleotide sequence: TGTGCCAGCAGCTTGGTTAGCGGGATTGACGAGCAGTACTTC. This chain joins TRBV5-4 and TRBJ2-7; 8 bases line up with TRBD2. Per germline, CDR1 SGHNT and CDR2 YYREEE (reference sequence). CDR3 length: 14 amino acids. Trimming removed 0 bases from V and 5 bases from J; junction bases left unmatched: 4. The variable domain in full, with the rest retrieved from reference TRBV5-4 and TRBJ2-7, is ETGVTQSPTHLIKTRGQQVTLRCSSQSGHNTVSWYQQALGQGPQFIFQYYREEENGRGNFPPRFSGLQFPNYSSELNVNALELDDSALYLCASSLVSGIDEQYFGPGTRLTVT.

This clone occurred a few times. CDR3 in DNA: TGTGCCAGCAGCGTACAGGGGGCTAATCAGCCCCAGCATTTT. Protein: CASSVQGANQPQHF. This chain joins TRBV7-9 and TRBJ1-5; TRBD1 matches at 9 bases. Unmatched junction bases numbered 3, after V lost 5 bases and J lost 4 bases. CDR3 length equals 14 residues. The germline V gene has CDR1 SEHNR and CDR2 FQNEAQ (reference sequence).

The rearrangement uses TRBV28 and TRBJ2-7; 9 bases fit TRBD2. Germline CDR1 reads MDHEN; CDR2 reads SYDVKM. After removal of 7 bases from V and 2 bases from J, the junction contained 9 bases not matched to a gene. This CDR3 comprises 15 residues. CDR3 bases: TGTGCCAGCAACCTCCTAGCGGGGACCCCCTACGAGCAGTACTTC. Translation: CASNLLAGTPYEQYF.

The V gene is TRBV5-1, the J gene TRBJ1-1, with a possible D match to TRBD1 (6 bases). The V gene lost 2 bases and the J gene lost 4 bases, with 12 bases spanning the gap. This CDR3 has 14 residues. Germline values: CDR1 SGHRS, CDR2 YFSETQ. The CDR3 DNA reads as TGCGCCAGCAGCTTAACTATACAGGGCACTGAAGCTTTCTTT. Its protein is CASSLTIQGTEAFF. The full variable domain, in which reference TRBV5-1 and TRBJ1-1 provide the parts outside the CDR3, is KAGVTQTPRYLIKTRGQQVTLSCSPISGHRSVSWYQQTPGQGLQFLFEYFSETQRNKGNFPGRFSGRQFSNSRSEMNVSTLELGDSALYLCASSLTIQGTEAFFGQGTRLTVV.

This chain links TRBV2 with TRBJ2-7; TRBD2 aligns across 7 bases. CDR1 is SNHLY, CDR2 FYNNEI, per germline. V shed 2 bases and J 2 bases; nucleotides not matched to a gene: 6. The CDR3 has 15 amino acids. CDR3 DNA: TGTGCCAGCAGTGAAAACCTAGCGGAGGCCTACGAGCAGTACTTC. Its protein is CASSENLAEAYEQYF.

This sequence joins TRBV5-1 and TRBJ2-5; TRBD1 matches 10 bases. V gave up 4 bases and J gave up 2 bases; unmatched junction bases: 5. Per germline, CDR1 SGHRS and CDR2 YFSETQ. This CDR3 comprises 15 residues. The CDR3 sequence: CASSGGQGPQETQYF. The CDR3 DNA sequence: TGCGCCAGCAGCGGGGGACAGGGGCCACAAGAGACCCAGTACTTC.

The chain joins TRBV4-1 to TRBJ2-7, with 13 bases aligning to TRBD2. The CDR3 has 17 amino acids. V shed 4 bases and J 0 bases; nucleotides not matched to a gene: 6. Germline V lookup: CDR1 MGHRA, CDR2 YSYEKL. In nucleotides, the CDR3 is TGCGCCAGCAGCCGCGGACTAGCGGGGGTGAGCTCCTACGAGCAGTACTTC. This gives the protein CASSRGLAGVSSYEQYF.

This clone was found once. This sequence joins TRBV5-1 and TRBJ2-1; 9 bases are shared with TRBD2. Losses at the gene ends were 6 bases for V and 4 bases for J; bases not matched to a gene: 5. This CDR3 is 14 amino acids long. Germline values: CDR1 SGHRS, CDR2 YFSETQ. The CDR3 is CASTVAGAYNEQFF. The CDR3, as DNA: TGCGCCAGCACGGTAGCGGGGGCGTACAATGAGCAGTTCTTC.

The chain recombines TRBV28 with TRBJ2-7; 7 bases line up with TRBD1. Germline CDR1 MDHEN, CDR2 SYDVKM. There are 12 residues in the CDR3. Trimming removed 8 bases from V and 5 bases from J; junction bases left unmatched: 6. CDR3 nucleotide sequence: TGTGCCAGCTGCGACAGGGTCCACGAGCAGTACTTC. It encodes CASCDRVHEQYF.

This rearrangement joins TRBV18 to TRBJ1-6; 12 bases align to TRBD1. The CDR3 totals 14 residues. Looked up from germline, CDR1 is KGHSH and CDR2 is LQKENI. V shed 5 bases, J shed 9 bases, and the junction held 2 bases outside the gene matches. For the CDR3, the DNA is TGTGCCAGCTCATCGGGACAGGGGGCTTCACCCCTCCACTTT. Its translation is CASSSGQGASPLHF. Full variable domain (remainder filled in from reference TRBV18 and TRBJ1-6): NAGVMQNPRHLVRRRGQEARLRCSPMKGHSHVYWYRQLPEEGLKFMVYLQKENIIDESGMPKERFSAEFPKEGPSILRIQQVVRGDSAAYFCASSSGQGASPLHFGNGTRLTVT.

The genes are TRBV19 and TRBJ1-6, with TRBD1 as a possible D gene (6 bases). The CDR3 extends over 13 amino acids. Trimming removed 5 bases at V and 7 bases at J, with 9 bases between. Germline CDR1 is LNHDA and CDR2 is SQIVND (reference sequence). CDR3 nucleotides: TGTGCCAGTAGTTGGGGGGGCAATTCACCCCTCCACTTT. As protein: CASSWGGNSPLHF.

The chain employs TRBV30 and TRBJ1-1, with 7 bases lining up with TRBD1. Germline CDR1 is GTSNPN and CDR2 is SVGIG (reference sequence). CDR3 length: 14 residues. V lost 6 bases to trimming and J lost 3 bases; unmatched junction nucleotides: 10. DNA of the CDR3: TGTGCCTGCCGAGGTGACAGGGTTGACACTGAAGCTTTCTTT. It codes for CACRGDRVDTEAFF.

The V call is TRBV28, the J call TRBJ2-1; 9 bases map to TRBD2. Germline CDR1 reads MDHEN; CDR2 reads SYDVKM. The V segment lost 4 bases and the J segment 8 bases; nucleotides outside the gene matches: 6. The CDR3 is 14 residues long. The CDR3 loop reads CASSSRRLADEQFF. The CDR3 coding sequence is TGTGCCAGCAGTTCCAGGCGACTAGCGGATGAGCAGTTCTTC. Full variable domain (rest looked up from reference TRBV28 and TRBJ2-1): DVKVTQSSRYLVKRTGEKVFLECVQDMDHENMFWYRQDPGLGLRLIYFSYDVKMKEKGDIPEGYSVSREKKERFSLILESASTNQTSMYLCASSSRRLADEQFFGPGTRLTVL.

The rearrangement uses TRBV6-5 and TRBJ1-2, with D possibly being TRBD1 (6 bases). Deletions cut 1 base from V and 4 bases from J, with 16 bases between. Per germline, CDR1 MNHEY and CDR2 SVGAGI. The CDR3 length is 16 residues. The CDR3: CASSYWIGQTSYGYTF. The CDR3, as DNA: TGTGCCAGCAGTTACTGGATTGGACAGACAAGCTATGGCTACACCTTC.

V and J are TRBV6-5 and TRBJ1-1; D not resolved. The CDR3 loop spans 16 amino acids. The germline V gene encodes CDR1 MNHEY and CDR2 SVGAGI. Trimming took off 0 bases at V and 1 base at J, with 12 bases between the two ends. The CDR3 region is CASSYSSTGRNTEAFF. The CDR3 region has the DNA TGTGCCAGCAGTTACTCGAGTACGGGGAGGAACACTGAAGCTTTCTTT.

The chain uses TRBV18 and TRBJ2-2; D is perhaps TRBD1 (6 bases). V lost 8 bases to trimming and J lost 4 bases, with 17 bases between them. The CDR3 totals 15 residues. In germline, CDR1 is KGHSH, CDR2 LQKENI. The CDR3 nucleotides read TGTGCCAGCCTTAAGGACAGAAAGATCACCGGGGAGCTGTTTTTT. It is translated as CASLKDRKITGELFF.

CDR3 loop: CASRDLGGNEQYF. In DNA, the CDR3 is TGTGCCAGCAGGGACCTGGGGGGAAACGAGCAGTACTTC. The gene calls are TRBV6-5 and TRBJ2-7; D is possibly TRBD2 (6 bases). Germline V gene sequence: CDR1 MNHEY, CDR2 SVGAGI. Deletions cut 6 bases from V and 5 bases from J, with 14 bases between. The CDR3 spans 13 residues.

The chain is built from TRBV5-1 and TRBJ1-1; no definite D call. V gave up 4 bases and J gave up 4 bases, with 11 bases separating them. Germline V gene lookup returns CDR1 SGHRS and CDR2 YFSETQ. This CDR3 has 13 amino acids. As DNA, the CDR3 is TGCGCCAGCAGCCGAAACTCAGGCACTGAAGCTTTCTTT. It codes for CASSRNSGTEAFF.

V is TRBV6-1 and J is TRBJ1-2; D might be TRBD1 (5 bases). V was pared by 5 bases and J by 5 bases, with 15 bases between. The CDR3 contains 14 residues. Germline V gene data show CDR1 as MNHNS and CDR2 as SASEGT. Here the CDR3 reads CASSSSVTAYGYTF. In DNA form, the CDR3 reads TGTGCCAGCAGTTCCTCCGTGACAGCTTATGGCTACACCTTC.

The CDR3 coding sequence is TGTGCCAGCAGCTTAAAGCGGGGGGCAAGGACCACTGAAGCTTTCTTT. Amino acid sequence: CASSLKRGARTTEAFF. This chain uses TRBV7-2 with TRBJ1-1; D possibly corresponds to TRBD1 (6 bases). V lost 2 bases, J lost 4 bases, and 17 bases lay in between. Per germline, CDR1 SGHTA and CDR2 FQGNSA. CDR3 length: 16 residues.

Turning to this clone: Germline is not matched at one junction end, which may reflect a read error. The chain's CDR3 is CASSLAGGYEQYF. DNA of the CDR3: TGTGCTAGCAGCTTAGCGGGGGGATACGAGCAGTACTTC. The chain uses TRBV7-7 and TRBJ2-7; 10 nucleotides match TRBD2. Germline loops: CDR1 SSHAT, CDR2 FNYEAQ (reference sequence). The CDR3 extends over 13 amino acids. The variable domain in full, with the rest retrieved from reference TRBV7-7 and TRBJ2-7, is GAGVSQSPRYKVTKRGQDVTLRCDPISSHATLYWYQQALGQGPEFLTYFNYEAQPDKSGLPSDRFSAERPEGSISTLTIQRTEQRDSAMYRCASSLAGGYEQYFGPGTRLTVT.

J is TRBJ2-1 and V is TRBV7-8; D perhaps matches TRBD2 (5 bases). The ends were cut back, 1 base at V and 9 bases at J, with 16 bases in the middle. The CDR3 loop spans 15 amino acids. The germline CDR1 and CDR2 sequences are SGHVS and FQNEAQ. The CDR3 coding sequence is TGTGCCAGCAGCTTAGGGCTAGTCAGCGGCACTGAGCAGTTCTTC. Encoded protein: CASSLGLVSGTEQFF.

This clone turned up a few times. Lacking the conserved final phenylalanine or tryptophan, this CDR3 likely reflects a read error. The gene calls are TRBV14 and TRBJ1-6; possible D gene TRBD1, 6 bases. V was trimmed by 6 bases and J by 7 bases, leaving 19 bases between them. The CDR3 is 16 residues long. Per the germline V gene, CDR1 is SGHDN and CDR2 is FVKESK. CDR3 protein: CASRAFGGAENSPLHV. The CDR3 region has the DNA TGTGCCAGCAGGGCCTTTGGGGGCGCGGAGAATTCACCCCTCCACGTT.